This T cell receptor (beta chain) came from a study of control samples from healthy donors and cancer patients (dated by TCRdb to between 2020 and 2021). The library was produced with the immunoSEQ multiplex PCR assay. In TCRdb, the immuneACCESS table is reduced to in-frame sequences with V and J assigned. These tables do not hold every clone; where another copy was compared, an unresolved V gene accounts for under half, and the others remain unexplained. The sample has more than 100,000 clones on record, more than 85% of them singletons. About 20% of the sample rests with the top ten. A word on this clone: The specificity of this receptor is unknown. No qualities accompany the bases; no much larger clone lies one base away.

The germline V gene gives CDR1 as KGHSH and CDR2 as LQKENI. The V and J ends are trimmed by 3 bases and 6 bases, leaving 11 bases between them. The CDR3 holds 14 amino acids from the cysteine to the phenylalanine. Only the CDR3 region is kept as DNA, spanning 42 bases read in frame from base 1. The chain employs TRBV18 and TRBJ1-4, with the identity of the D gene unclear. Material: PBMCs. The source is a man in his 60s with lung cancer. DNA sequence: TGTGCCAGCTCACCTACTAAGGGATATGAAAAACTGTTTTTT. This codes for CASSPTKGYEKLFF.